A selection of T cell receptor beta chains follows, all from one sample in a study of T cell repertoires in cytomegalovirus infection. TCRdb used MiXCR to reprocess the reads, holding one entry per CDR3 protein. The sample lists around 360,000 distinct CDR3 sequences, about 34% occurring once. These receptors' antigens are unknown. This specimen consisted of cultured PBMCs, obtained from culture after CMV antigen stimulation. The receptor set was obtained from a human donor in good health (CMV status not recorded). Some clones in this sample may be carry-over from other donors' samples. The CDR3 runs from the conserved cysteine through the conserved F or W. Each record gives: V gene, D gene, J gene, clone size, CDR3 DNA, CDR3 protein. The D gene is left open where the match is weak. Expanded clones get a size class; other rows say once, few or many, or leave the size out.

V gene: TRBV7-2; D gene: .; J gene: TRBJ2-3; clone size: .; CDR3 DNA: TGTGCCAGCAGCTTACGAGGGCCCACAGATACGCAGTATTTT; CDR3 protein: CASSLRGPTDTQYF
V gene: TRBV7-8; D gene: .; J gene: TRBJ2-3; clone size: few; CDR3 DNA: TGTGCCAGCAGTTACAAACCTGTCCCTACCCCAGATACGCAGTATTTT; CDR3 protein: CASSYKPVPTPDTQYF
V gene: TRBV7-9; D gene: .; J gene: TRBJ1-2; clone size: .; CDR3 DNA: TGTGCCAGCAGCTTAGCGGGAGGGTCGGCATATGGCTACACCTTC; CDR3 protein: CASSLAGGSAYGYTF
V gene: TRBV7-3; D gene: .; J gene: TRBJ1-1; clone size: .; CDR3 DNA: TGTGCCAGCAGCGTCGATTCAAGGGGGGCTGAAGCTTTCTTT; CDR3 protein: CASSVDSRGAEAFF
V gene: TRBV14; D gene: .; J gene: TRBJ2-4; clone size: few; CDR3 DNA: TGTGCCAGCAGCCAAGATCCCACTGTAGCAGGGTATAAAAACATTCAGTACTTC; CDR3 protein: CASSQDPTVAGYKNIQYF
V gene: TRBV7-6; D gene: TRBD1; J gene: TRBJ2-5; clone size: .; CDR3 DNA: TGTGCCAGCAGCGTTGACAGGGAAGAGACCCAGTACTTC; CDR3 protein: CASSVDREETQYF
V gene: TRBV7-2; D gene: TRBD2; J gene: TRBJ2-7; clone size: many; CDR3 DNA: TGTGCCAGCAGCTTGACTAGCGACTCCTACGAGCAGTACTTC; CDR3 protein: CASSLTSDSYEQYF
V gene: TRBV5-5; D gene: TRBD1; J gene: TRBJ2-7; clone size: .; CDR3 DNA: TGTGCCAGCAGCTTGTATGGGACAGGATACGAGCAGTACTTC; CDR3 protein: CASSLYGTGYEQYF
V gene: TRBV12-3/TRBV12-4; D gene: .; J gene: TRBJ1-4; clone size: .; CDR3 DNA: TGTGCCAGCAGTTTGGGGGGGGGAAAACTGTTTTTT; CDR3 protein: CASSLGGGKLFF
V gene: TRBV7-8; D gene: TRBD2; J gene: TRBJ2-3; clone size: .; CDR3 DNA: TGTGCCAGCAGCCCACGCGGGAGCGGGACAGATACGCAGTATTTT; CDR3 protein: CASSPRGSGTDTQYF
V gene: TRBV7-2; D gene: .; J gene: TRBJ1-1; clone size: many; CDR3 DNA: TGTGCCAGCAGGAGAACCCTCTCGGGAAGGGCTTTCTTT; CDR3 protein: CASRRTLSGRAFF
V gene: TRBV7-2; D gene: TRBD1; J gene: TRBJ1-1; clone size: .; CDR3 DNA: TGTGCCAGCAGGTCCCCCCAGGGGGCCGGGACTGAAGCTTTCTTT; CDR3 protein: CASRSPQGAGTEAFF
V gene: TRBV5-5; D gene: TRBD1; J gene: TRBJ1-2; clone size: .; CDR3 DNA: TGTGCCAGCAGCTTGGGTGGACAGGCGGCTAACTATGGCTACACCTTC; CDR3 protein: CASSLGGQAANYGYTF
V gene: TRBV5-6; D gene: TRBD1; J gene: TRBJ1-3; clone size: .; CDR3 DNA: TGTGCCAGCAGCCTTTATCACAGGGGCGGCTCTGGAAACACCATATATTTT; CDR3 protein: CASSLYHRGGSGNTIYF
V gene: TRBV7-2; D gene: .; J gene: TRBJ2-1; clone size: .; CDR3 DNA: TGTGCCAGCAGCTTAGCGGGCGGGACCTCCTACAATGAGCAGTTCTTC; CDR3 protein: CASSLAGGTSYNEQFF
V gene: TRBV5-6; D gene: .; J gene: TRBJ2-7; clone size: few; CDR3 DNA: TGTGCCAGCAGTATCAGGAACGTCCACGAGCAGTACTTC; CDR3 protein: CASSIRNVHEQYF
V gene: TRBV6-2/TRBV6-3; D gene: .; J gene: TRBJ1-5; clone size: few; CDR3 DNA: TGTGCCAGCAGTTCGTGGTCCCCCCCCAATCAGCCCCAGCATTTT; CDR3 protein: CASSSWSPPNQPQHF
V gene: TRBV7-2; D gene: .; J gene: TRBJ1-1; clone size: many; CDR3 DNA: TGTGCCAGCAGCTCCCCCGGCACTGAAGCTTTCTTT; CDR3 protein: CASSSPGTEAFF
V gene: TRBV2; D gene: .; J gene: TRBJ2-7; clone size: .; CDR3 DNA: TGTGCCAGCAGAGAAAGAACACAGATCTACGAGCAGTACTTC; CDR3 protein: CASRERTQIYEQYF
V gene: TRBV6-5; D gene: .; J gene: TRBJ1-5; clone size: many; CDR3 DNA: TGTGCCAGCAGTTACTCGAGCAATCACAATCAGCCCCAGCATTTT; CDR3 protein: CASSYSSNHNQPQHF
V gene: TRBV4-2; D gene: TRBD2; J gene: TRBJ2-5; clone size: .; CDR3 DNA: TGTGCCAGCAGCCGCGGACTAGCGGGAGAGGCAGAGACCCAGTACTTC; CDR3 protein: CASSRGLAGEAETQYF
V gene: TRBV6-5; D gene: .; J gene: TRBJ1-1; clone size: once; CDR3 DNA: TGTGCCAGCAGTTACTTCCCCCAGGGGATTGGGAGTACTGAAGCTTTCTTT; CDR3 protein: CASSYFPQGIGSTEAFF
V gene: TRBV6-5; D gene: .; J gene: TRBJ2-6; clone size: .; CDR3 DNA: TGTGCCAGCAGTTACTCCTCGGCTGGGGCCAACGTCCTGACTTTC; CDR3 protein: CASSYSSAGANVLTF
V gene: TRBV10-3; D gene: .; J gene: TRBJ2-5; clone size: once; CDR3 DNA: TGTGCCATCAGTGGCAGGGTTGAGGAGACCCAGTACTTC; CDR3 protein: CAISGRVEETQYF
V gene: TRBV4-3; D gene: .; J gene: TRBJ1-1; clone size: .; CDR3 DNA: TGCGCCAGTAGTGAGTCTGGCACTGAAGCTTTCTTT; CDR3 protein: CASSESGTEAFF
V gene: TRBV6-2/TRBV6-3; D gene: TRBD1; J gene: TRBJ1-2; clone size: .; CDR3 DNA: TGTGCCAGCACCCTTCCTGGGAGGGGGCGCTCCTATGGCTACACCTTC; CDR3 protein: CASTLPGRGRSYGYTF
V gene: TRBV6-5; D gene: TRBD1; J gene: TRBJ1-2; clone size: .; CDR3 DNA: TGTGCCAGCAGAGCCGGGACAGGGGGCTTTCACTATGGCTACACCTTC; CDR3 protein: CASRAGTGGFHYGYTF
V gene: TRBV6-2/TRBV6-3; D gene: TRBD1; J gene: TRBJ2-3; clone size: many; CDR3 DNA: TGTGCCAGCAGTGGGACAGGGGGCGCGGATCTCACAGATACGCAGTATTTT; CDR3 protein: CASSGTGGADLTDTQYF
V gene: TRBV6-2/TRBV6-3; D gene: .; J gene: TRBJ1-5; clone size: .; CDR3 DNA: TGTGCCAGCAGTTACTCGCAGGGTACTCAGCCCCAGCATTTT; CDR3 protein: CASSYSQGTQPQHF
V gene: TRBV6-2/TRBV6-3; D gene: .; J gene: TRBJ2-3; clone size: .; CDR3 DNA: TGTGCCAGCAGTTACTCGCGACAGAGCACAGATACGCAGTATTTT; CDR3 protein: CASSYSRQSTDTQYF
V gene: TRBV6-1; D gene: .; J gene: TRBJ2-7; clone size: .; CDR3 DNA: TGTGCCAGCAGTCGGGCGTCCAGGGTAATCTACGAGCAGTACTTC; CDR3 protein: CASSRASRVIYEQYF
V gene: TRBV7-6; D gene: .; J gene: TRBJ1-1; clone size: .; CDR3 DNA: TGTGCCAGCATTGGTGCGAACACTGAAGCTTTCTTT; CDR3 protein: CASIGANTEAFF
V gene: TRBV7-9; D gene: TRBD1; J gene: TRBJ1-1; clone size: once; CDR3 DNA: TGTGCCAGCAGTGGGAGGGGGCAGGGTGAAGCTTTCTTT; CDR3 protein: CASSGRGQGEAFF
V gene: TRBV11-2; D gene: TRBD2; J gene: TRBJ2-2; clone size: once; CDR3 DNA: TGTGCCAGCAGCTCCCGACTAGCGGAGACCGGGGAGCTGTTTTTT; CDR3 protein: CASSSRLAETGELFF
V gene: TRBV12-3/TRBV12-4; D gene: .; J gene: TRBJ2-3; clone size: many; CDR3 DNA: TGTGCCAGCAGACTAGGGTTTTTCGGCACAGATACGCAGTATTTT; CDR3 protein: CASRLGFFGTDTQYF